In this sample, the clone carrying this T cell receptor beta chain turned up a few times. Its antigen is not identified. Semi-nested PCR with Nested Universal Primer A followed constant-region reverse priming of full-length variable regions. Using its own MiXCR run on the 5' RACE reads, TCRdb lists one record per CDR3 protein. The sample lists about 11,000 distinct CDR3 sequences; around 49% were seen once. CDR1 and CDR2 from the germline V gene are ENHRY and SYGVKD. The CDR3 is 11 amino acids. The germline V and J ends were trimmed by 8 bases and 3 bases, with 6 bases remaining between them. Study results and limitations: The larger-cohort validation was restricted to a single TCR beta V-J rearrangement rather than whole repertoires. Greatest tumor Treg TCR overlap was with tumor naive CD4+ cells.

Naive CD4+ cells had CD25+ Tregs removed. The sequence came from a female donor with breast cancer. The chain has TRBV10-3 and TRBJ2-3; D ambiguous. The specimen sequenced was tumor-infiltrating naive CD4+ T cells sorted from the breast tumor. Noted subset: naive CD4+ T cells, CD4+CD45RA+CD25-. The CDR3 protein is CAIQITDTQYF. CDR3 nucleotides: TGTGCCATCCAAATAACAGATACGCAGTATTTT.